The next 21 T cell receptor beta chains were all read from a single sample in a study of T cell changes during pregnancy in multiple sclerosis. Some clones are missing from TCRdb's copy, which holds only in-frame ones; the method was immunoSEQ multiplex PCR. The data contain some 13,000 clones, 86% of them singletons. Source: CD8+ T cells from peripheral blood mononuclear cells, taken in the second trimester of pregnancy. The receptor set was obtained from a female donor in good health, enrolled as a control in a pregnancy study.

The V gene is TRBV30, the J gene TRBJ1-1; a possible D gene is TRBD1 (6 bases). Germline values: CDR1 GTSNPN, CDR2 SVGIG (reference sequence). Trimming left V 3 bases short and J 0 bases short, with 11 bases between. CDR3 size: 14 residues. The CDR3 sequence is CAWSGQFMNTEAFF. In nucleotides, the CDR3 is TGTGCCTGGAGCGGACAGTTCATGAACACTGAAGCTTTCTTT.

The chain joins TRBV23-1 to TRBJ1-3; D possibly corresponds to TRBD1 (6 bases). TRBV23-1 counts as an open reading frame of uncertain function. The CDR3 extends over 16 amino acids. V was clipped by 8 bases and J by 0 bases, with 17 bases between them. Written as DNA, the CDR3 is TGCGCCAGCCCCGGACCGGGACAAGACTCTGGAAACACCATATATTTT. This translates into CASPGPGQDSGNTIYF.

J is TRBJ2-7 and V is TRBV19; TRBD1 matches at 10 bases. In germline, CDR1 is LNHDA, CDR2 SQIVND (reference sequence). CDR3 size: 15 residues. The J segment lost 6 bases and the V segment lost 5 bases, leaving 10 bases of the junction unmatched. The CDR3 DNA sequence: TGTGCCAGTAGTCCCGACCGGGACAGGGGTGGCGAGCAGTACTTC. Translating it yields CASSPDRDRGGEQYF.

The V call is TRBV29-1, the J call TRBJ2-1; 11 nucleotides match TRBD1. The CDR3 contains 16 residues. Germline CDR1 and CDR2: SQVTM and ANQGSEA. V trimming: 5 bases; J trimming: 2 bases; junction bases outside the gene matches: 8. DNA for the CDR3: TGCAGCGTTTCTTTATGGACAGGGGGCCCCTACAATGAGCAGTTCTTC. It is translated as CSVSLWTGGPYNEQFF.

The chain recombines TRBV27 with TRBJ1-1; 8 bases are shared with TRBD1. Germline CDR1 reads MNHEY; CDR2 reads SMNVEV (reference sequence). Losses at the gene ends were 3 bases for V and 0 bases for J; bases not matched to a gene: 3. The CDR3 runs 15 residues. DNA of the CDR3: TGTGCCAGCAGTTTGACAGGGGTGGTGAACACTGAAGCTTTCTTT. Its translation is CASSLTGVVNTEAFF.

The V call is TRBV18, the J call TRBJ1-2, with TRBD1 identical over 9 bases. The length of the CDR3 is 15 residues. Looked up from germline, CDR1 is KGHSH and CDR2 is LQKENI. V lost 2 bases, J lost 6 bases, and 7 bases stayed unmatched. CDR3 amino acids: CASSPGQGTLDGYTF. For the CDR3, the DNA is TGTGCCAGCTCACCAGGACAGGGGACCCTCGATGGCTACACCTTC.

The genes are TRBV7-2 and TRBJ2-1; D is perhaps TRBD2 (6 bases). Between the trimmed V and J ends, which lost 3 bases and 4 bases, there was a span of 10 bases. The CDR3 sequence is 14 residues long. Per the germline V gene, CDR1 is SGHTA and CDR2 is FQGNSA. The CDR3 region has the DNA TGTGCCAGCAGCTTTAGCGGCGGGTACAATGAGCAGTTCTTC. As protein: CASSFSGGYNEQFF.

J is TRBJ2-1 and V is TRBV30, with 8 bases identical to TRBD2. CDR3 length: 15 amino acids. Germline trimming cut 0 bases from V and 7 bases from J; bases unmatched to any gene: 8. Germline V gene sequence: CDR1 GTSNPN, CDR2 SVGIG (reference sequence). Here the CDR3 DNA reads TGTGCCTGGAGTGTATACGGGGGGGCGTTTAATGAGCAGTTCTTC. Protein sequence: CAWSVYGGAFNEQFF.

V and J are TRBV7-9 and TRBJ2-3, with TRBD1 matching 8 bases. The trim removed 5 bases at V and 4 bases at J, leaving 5 bases unmatched. This CDR3 region has 14 residues. The germline V gene has CDR1 SEHNR and CDR2 FQNEAQ (reference sequence). CDR3 in amino acids: CASSPDRGPDTQYF. The CDR3 DNA sequence: TGTGCCAGCAGCCCTGACAGGGGACCAGATACGCAGTATTTT.

Points on this clone: Additional DNA sequences in this sample encode the identical CDR3. V is TRBV7-9 and J is TRBJ2-7; TRBD1 matches 9 bases. The trim removed 4 bases at V and 6 bases at J, leaving 7 bases unmatched. Per germline, CDR1 SEHNR and CDR2 FQNEAQ (reference sequence). This CDR3 spans 14 amino acids. The CDR3 DNA is TGTGCCAGCAGCTCGGACAGGGGACAGTTCGAGCAGTACTTC. Its translation: CASSSDRGQFEQYF.

This sequence joins TRBV10-3 and TRBJ1-1; 9 nucleotides align to TRBD1. CDR3 length: 15 residues. Germline CDR1 is ENHRY and CDR2 is SYGVKD. Trimming removed 3 bases from V and 5 bases from J; junction bases left unmatched: 7. The CDR3 loop is CAISDPGTGYTEAFF. CDR3 in DNA: TGTGCCATCAGTGATCCCGGGACAGGGTATACTGAAGCTTTCTTT.

This chain connects TRBV6-6 to TRBJ1-5, with 9 bases matching TRBD1. CDR1 and CDR2 (germline): MNHNY, SVGAGI (reference sequence). J lost 7 bases, V lost 2 bases, and 6 bases had no gene match. The CDR3 is 15 residues long. The CDR3 is CASSYGQGFRQPQHF. The DNA for the CDR3 is TGTGCCAGCAGTTACGGACAGGGGTTTCGACAGCCCCAGCATTTT.

This chain uses TRBV5-4 with TRBJ1-2, with 7 bases identical to TRBD1. The CDR3 consists of 15 residues. V dropped 0 bases and J dropped 0; count of bases not matched to a gene: 2. Germline V gene data show CDR1 as SGHNT and CDR2 as YYREEE (reference sequence). CDR3 DNA: TGTGCCAGCAGCTTGGACAGGGGTTCTAACTATGGCTACACCTTC. Translated: CASSLDRGSNYGYTF.

This chain joins TRBV19 and TRBJ2-1, with 8 bases that match TRBD2. Per germline, CDR1 LNHDA and CDR2 SQIVND (reference sequence). With 5 bases clipped from V and 3 bases from J, the junction kept 12 bases outside the gene matches. CDR3 length: 17 residues. CDR3 residues: CASSPPGGTPHYNEQFF. DNA for the CDR3: TGTGCCAGTAGTCCCCCGGGGGGGACGCCCCACTACAATGAGCAGTTCTTC.

This clone is a singleton in its sample. This chain connects TRBV14 to TRBJ2-7; TRBD1 matches at 7 bases. This CDR3 contains 13 residues. Trimming at V came to 4 bases and at J to 1 base, leaving 1 base not matched to a gene. Germline assignment: CDR1 SGHDN and CDR2 FVKESK. The CDR3 coding sequence is TGTGCCAGCAGCCCGACAGGGTCCTACGAGCAGTACTTC. Translated, it gives CASSPTGSYEQYF. The whole variable domain, remainder taken from reference TRBV14 and TRBJ2-7, is EAGVTQFPSHSVIEKGQTVTLRCDPISGHDNLYWYRRVMGKEIKFLLHFVKESKQDESGMPNNRFLAERTGGTYSTLKVQPAELEDSGVYFCASSPTGSYEQYFGPGTRLTVT.

The chain has TRBV4-1 and TRBJ2-5, with 9 nucleotides matching TRBD2. Germline V gene sequence: CDR1 MGHRA, CDR2 YSYEKL. The V segment lost 2 bases and the J segment 5 bases; nucleotides outside the gene matches: 12. CDR3 length: 17 amino acids. The CDR3 is CASSQPISGSAQETQYF. The CDR3 DNA sequence: TGCGCCAGCAGCCAACCCATTAGCGGGAGCGCCCAGGAGACCCAGTACTTC.

The gene calls are TRBV7-2 and TRBJ2-7; 11 bases are a match to TRBD2. The length of the CDR3 is 15 residues. Looked up from germline, CDR1 is SGHTA and CDR2 is FQGNSA. V gave up 5 bases and J gave up 4 bases; unmatched junction bases: 7. The CDR3: CASSPLAGGRYEQYF. The CDR3, as DNA: TGTGCCAGCAGCCCATTAGCGGGGGGGCGATACGAGCAGTACTTC.

This chain joins TRBV19 and TRBJ2-7; D is ambiguous. This CDR3 spans 13 amino acids. Deletions cut 5 bases from V and 0 bases from J, with 8 bases between. The V gene's germline CDR1 is LNHDA and CDR2 SQIVND (reference sequence). CDR3 bases: TGTGCCAGTAGTTATGGCCTCTCCTACGAGCAGTACTTC. Translating gives CASSYGLSYEQYF.

The chain couples TRBV27 to TRBJ2-2; D is possibly TRBD2 (6 bases). This CDR3 is 14 amino acids long. V lost 4 bases to trimming and J lost 6 bases, with 12 bases between them. CDR1 is MNHEY, CDR2 SMNVEV, per germline (reference sequence). CDR3 in DNA: TGTGCCAGCAGTTCCGGAGGGATTCCCGGGGAGCTGTTTTTT. Residues: CASSSGGIPGELFF.

This clone was seen just once. This chain uses TRBV2 with TRBJ2-7; TRBD1 matches at 7 bases. This CDR3 contains 15 residues. The germline CDR1 and CDR2 sequences are SNHLY and FYNNEI. V lost 6 bases and J lost 0; bases outside the gene matches: 8. Here the CDR3 DNA reads TGTGCCAGCAGCCTAGGACAGGTGCTCTCCTACGAGCAGTACTTC. It codes for CASSLGQVLSYEQYF.

The J gene is TRBJ1-3, the V gene TRBV7-9; 7 positions agree with TRBD1. The ends lost 4 bases at V and 4 bases at J; junction bases unmatched: 7. CDR1 is SEHNR and CDR2 is FQNEAQ in the germline V gene (reference sequence). This CDR3 is built from 15 residues. For the CDR3, the DNA is TGTGCCAGCAGCTCGGAGACAGGGAGGGGAAACACCATATATTTT. It encodes CASSSETGRGNTIYF. Based on the CDR3 plus reference TRBV7-9 and TRBJ1-3, the full variable domain is DTGVSQNPRHKITKRGQNVTFRCDPISEHNRLYWYRQTLGQGPEFLTYFQNEAQLEKSRLLSDRFSAERPKGSFSTLEIQRTEQGDSAMYLCASSSETGRGNTIYFGEGSWLTVV.